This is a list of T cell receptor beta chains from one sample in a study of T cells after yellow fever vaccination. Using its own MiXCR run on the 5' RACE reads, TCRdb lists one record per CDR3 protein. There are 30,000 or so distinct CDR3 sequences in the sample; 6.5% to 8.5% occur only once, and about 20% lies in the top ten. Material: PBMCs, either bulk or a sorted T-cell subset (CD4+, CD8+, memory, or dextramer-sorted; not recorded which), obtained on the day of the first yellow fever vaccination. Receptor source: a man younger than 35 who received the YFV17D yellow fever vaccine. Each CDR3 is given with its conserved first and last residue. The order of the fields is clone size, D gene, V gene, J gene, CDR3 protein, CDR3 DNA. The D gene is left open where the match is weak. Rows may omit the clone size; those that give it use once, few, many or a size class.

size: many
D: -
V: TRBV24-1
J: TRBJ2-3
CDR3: CATAGNTDTQYF
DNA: TGTGCCACCGCAGGGAACACAGATACGCAGTATTTT

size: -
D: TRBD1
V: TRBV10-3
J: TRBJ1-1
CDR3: CAISKFGTGDSNTEAFF
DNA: TGTGCCATCAGCAAGTTTGGGACAGGGGACAGCAACACTGAAGCTTTCTTT

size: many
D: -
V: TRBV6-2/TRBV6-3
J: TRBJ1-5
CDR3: CASSSYFGQPQHF
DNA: TGTGCCAGCAGTTCTTACTTCGGTCAGCCCCAGCATTTT

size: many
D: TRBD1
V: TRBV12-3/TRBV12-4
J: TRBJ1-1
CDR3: CASRPQGVPTEAFF
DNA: TGTGCCAGCAGACCACAGGGGGTCCCCACTGAAGCTTTCTTT

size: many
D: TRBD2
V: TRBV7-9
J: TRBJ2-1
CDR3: CASSPRLAGGDKNEQFF
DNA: TGTGCCAGCAGCCCTAGACTAGCGGGGGGGGATAAGAATGAGCAGTTCTTC

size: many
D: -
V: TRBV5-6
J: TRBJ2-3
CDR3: CASSLGSLPSTDTQYF
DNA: TGTGCCAGCAGCTTGGGCTCTCTTCCTAGCACAGATACGCAGTATTTT

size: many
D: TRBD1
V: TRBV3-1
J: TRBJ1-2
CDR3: CASSRTGGRYGYTF
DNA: TGTGCCAGCAGCCGGACAGGGGGAAGATATGGCTACACCTTC

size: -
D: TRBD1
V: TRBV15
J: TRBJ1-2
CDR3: CATSREDRPFF
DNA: TGTGCCACCAGCAGAGAGGACAGGCCCTTCTTC

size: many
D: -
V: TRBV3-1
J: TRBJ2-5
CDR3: CASSQGLGARETQYF
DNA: TGTGCCAGCAGCCAAGGGCTGGGGGCCCGAGAGACCCAGTACTTC

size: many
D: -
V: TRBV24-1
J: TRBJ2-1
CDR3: CATSHGGSYNEQFF
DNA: TGTGCCACTTCCCACGGGGGATCATACAATGAGCAGTTCTTC

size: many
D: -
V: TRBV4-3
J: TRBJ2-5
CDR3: CASSQEARVREETQYF
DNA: TGCGCCAGCAGCCAAGAAGCGAGGGTCAGGGAAGAGACCCAGTACTTC

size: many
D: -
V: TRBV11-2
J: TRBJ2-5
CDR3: CASSLGVGDQETQYF
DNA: TGTGCCAGCAGCTTAGGGGTCGGGGACCAAGAGACCCAGTACTTC

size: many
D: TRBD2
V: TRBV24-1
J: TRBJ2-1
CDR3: CATSDGGLAGVNNEQFF
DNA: TGTGCCACCAGTGATGGCGGACTAGCGGGGGTTAACAATGAGCAGTTCTTC

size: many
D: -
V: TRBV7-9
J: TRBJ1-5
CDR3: CASSLVGNQPQHF
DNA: TGTGCCAGCAGCTTAGTGGGGAATCAGCCCCAGCATTTT

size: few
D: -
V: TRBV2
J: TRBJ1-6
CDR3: CASSEIRSGSPLHF
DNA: TGTGCCAGCAGTGAAATTCGTTCGGGTTCACCCCTCCACTTT

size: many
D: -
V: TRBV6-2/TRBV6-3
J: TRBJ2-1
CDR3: CASSYWSGTKYNEQFF
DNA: TGTGCCAGCAGTTACTGGTCTGGGACAAAGTACAATGAGCAGTTCTTC

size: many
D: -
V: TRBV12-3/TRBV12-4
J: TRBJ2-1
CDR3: CASSPGLYNEQFF
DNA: TGTGCCAGCAGTCCGGGACTTTACAATGAGCAGTTCTTC

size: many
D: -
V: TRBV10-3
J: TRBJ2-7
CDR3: CAISESEDEQYF
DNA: TGTGCCATCAGTGAGTCTGAAGACGAGCAGTACTTC

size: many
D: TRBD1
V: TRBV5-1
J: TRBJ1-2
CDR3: CASSLALGQGEGYTF
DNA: TGCGCCAGCAGCTTGGCCCTTGGACAGGGGGAGGGCTACACCTTC

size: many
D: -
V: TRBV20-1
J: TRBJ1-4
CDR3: CSASPRQGLGKLFF
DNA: TGCAGTGCTAGTCCGAGGCAGGGCCTGGGAAAACTGTTTTTT

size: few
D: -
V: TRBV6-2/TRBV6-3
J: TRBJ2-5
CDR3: CASSYLPSEGRETQYF
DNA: TGTGCCAGCAGTTACCTCCCATCGGAGGGGCGTGAGACCCAGTACTTC

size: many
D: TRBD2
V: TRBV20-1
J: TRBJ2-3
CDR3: CSARRLAGASTDTQYF
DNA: TGCAGTGCTAGACGACTAGCGGGAGCTAGCACAGATACGCAGTATTTT

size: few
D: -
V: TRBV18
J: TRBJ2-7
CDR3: CASSPQQGTYEQYF
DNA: TGTGCCAGCTCACCACAACAGGGCACCTACGAGCAGTACTTC

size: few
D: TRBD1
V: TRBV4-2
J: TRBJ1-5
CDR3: CASSPTGESQQPQHF
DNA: TGTGCCAGCAGCCCCACAGGGGAATCCCAACAGCCCCAGCATTTT

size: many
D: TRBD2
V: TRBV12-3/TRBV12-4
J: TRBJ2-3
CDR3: CASSRAGSTQYF
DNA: TGTGCCAGCAGCCGAGCGGGAAGTACGCAGTATTTT

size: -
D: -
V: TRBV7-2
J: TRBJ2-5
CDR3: CASSLVGGRVRETQYF
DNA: TGTGCCAGCAGCCTAGTGGGAGGTCGGGTACGAGAGACCCAGTACTTC

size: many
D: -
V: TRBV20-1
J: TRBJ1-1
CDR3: CSAIPGNTEAFF
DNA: TGCAGTGCTATTCCGGGGAACACTGAAGCTTTCTTT

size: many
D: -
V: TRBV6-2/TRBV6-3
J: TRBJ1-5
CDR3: CASRPPTGFNQPQHF
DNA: TGTGCCAGCAGACCTCCTACAGGGTTCAATCAGCCCCAGCATTTT

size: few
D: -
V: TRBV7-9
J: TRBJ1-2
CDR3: CASSFSTAGYGYTF
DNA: TGTGCCAGCAGCTTCTCGACAGCGGGCTATGGCTACACCTTC

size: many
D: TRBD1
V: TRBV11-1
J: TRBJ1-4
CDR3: CASSSHRGHPATNEKLFF
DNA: TGTGCCAGCAGCTCCCACAGGGGCCACCCTGCAACTAATGAAAAACTGTTTTTT

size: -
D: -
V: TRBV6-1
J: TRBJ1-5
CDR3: CASSELWGNQPQHF
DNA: TGTGCCAGCAGTGAATTGTGGGGGAATCAGCCCCAGCATTTT

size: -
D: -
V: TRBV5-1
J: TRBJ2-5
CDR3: CASSLSPQGMGETQYF
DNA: TGCGCCAGCAGCTTGTCGCCCCAGGGGATGGGCGAGACCCAGTACTTC

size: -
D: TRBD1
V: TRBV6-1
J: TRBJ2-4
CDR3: CASSRTGVWDIQYF
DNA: TGTGCCAGCAGTCGGACAGGGGTTTGGGACATTCAGTACTTC

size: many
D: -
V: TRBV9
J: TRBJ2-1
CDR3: CASSVKGSYNEQFF
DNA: TGTGCCAGCAGCGTAAAAGGTTCCTACAATGAGCAGTTCTTC

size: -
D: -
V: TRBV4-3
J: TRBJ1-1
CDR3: CASRKAINTEAFF
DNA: TGCGCCAGCCGGAAAGCGATTAACACTGAAGCTTTCTTT

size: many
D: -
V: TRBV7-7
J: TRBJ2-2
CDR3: CASSLGGSNTGELFF
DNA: TGTGCCAGCAGCTTAGGAGGATCGAACACCGGGGAGCTGTTTTTT

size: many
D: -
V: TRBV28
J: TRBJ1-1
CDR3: CASSRTRWGSGDTEAFF
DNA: TGTGCCAGCAGCCGAACCCGATGGGGGAGTGGAGACACTGAAGCTTTCTTT

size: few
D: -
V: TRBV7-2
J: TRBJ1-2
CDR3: CASSLQTAYGYTF
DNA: TGTGCCAGCAGCTTACAAACAGCTTATGGCTACACCTTC

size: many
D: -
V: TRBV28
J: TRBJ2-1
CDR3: CASSLSGPSSYNEQFF
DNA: TGTGCCAGCAGTTTATCCGGACCAAGCTCCTACAATGAGCAGTTCTTC

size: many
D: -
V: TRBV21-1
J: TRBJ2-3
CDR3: CASSKALGLAGGRSSTDTQYF
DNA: TGTGCCAGCAGCAAAGCGCTAGGACTAGCGGGGGGCCGATCGAGCACAGATACGCAGTATTTT